This T cell receptor beta chain was obtained from a study of blood T cell repertoires in COVID-19. About the research overall: Samples came from the United States, Italy and Spain, spanning acute and convalescent COVID-19. PBMCs, B-cell-depleted T cells, or T cells provided the cDNA or gDNA that made up the material.

Seattle researchers signed up patients amid active infection and tracked them longitudinally. Original methodology: Counts of nucleated cells, estimated from reference gene primer amplification, were obtained. Assay used: immunoSEQ multiplex PCR; TCRdb lists only in-frame clones, some missing. V and J calls and clone size are copied from that table; D and trimming were computed from the DNA. The profile shows roughly 100,000 clones, roughly 92% of them singletons. The CDR3 totals 13 residues. Germline CDR1 MNHEY, CDR2 SMNVEV (reference sequence). The junction had 8 bases not matched to a gene; V was cut back by 7 bases and J by 6 bases.

This TCR derives from a woman aged 45-59 years with COVID-19, enrolled during active disease. The sample comprised peripheral blood. This chain uses TRBV27 with TRBJ1-1; 7 nucleotides align to TRBD1. The CDR3 sequence: CASKGARRSEAFF. The CDR3, as DNA: TGTGCCAGCAAGGGGGCACGAAGGTCTGAAGCTTTCTTT.